These 27 T cell receptor beta chains were sequenced from one sample in a study of vaccination and CD4 T cells after COVID-19. Antigens of these TCRs are unknown. An Oncomine TCR Beta short-read assay was used to sequence the DNA from cultured CD4+ T cells. MiXCR, applied by TCRdb to the PCR reads, yields one record per CDR3 protein. The sample contains roughly 15,000 distinct CDR3 sequences, under 55% of which appear only once. Stated time point: late sampling 161 to 241 days after vaccination in a few convalescent patients. The treatment was: approximately 10-day PBMC culture with coronavirus spike peptide pools or control peptides (ViraFEST assay). This material consisted of CD4+ T cells from blood, cultured in vitro, taken about 7 months after SARS-CoV-2 vaccination. These receptors were obtained from a human donor who had recovered from COVID-19.

This chain connects TRBV11-2 to TRBJ2-1; 10 bases map to TRBD1. The CDR3 is 13 amino acids. The J segment lost 12 bases and the V segment lost 5 bases, leaving 7 bases of the junction unmatched. Looked up from germline, CDR1 is SGHAT and CDR2 is FQNNGV. CDR3 sequence reads: CASSPDRGMVQFF. CDR3 in DNA: TGTGCCAGCAGCCCGGACAGGGGGATGGTGCAGTTCTTC.

The chain has TRBV7-9 and TRBJ2-1, with a weak D call TRBD1 (5 bases). Deletions cut 6 bases from V and 4 bases from J, with 7 bases between. The germline CDR1 and CDR2 sequences are SEHNR and FQNEAQ (reference sequence). The CDR3 loop spans 12 amino acids. CDR3: CASSGAYNEQFF. In nucleotides, the CDR3 is TGTGCCAGCAGTGGGGCTTACAATGAGCAGTTCTTC.

This chain links TRBV20-1 with TRBJ1-5, with 9 bases that match TRBD1. The V segment lost 2 bases and the J segment 3 bases; nucleotides outside the gene matches: 5. The germline V gene encodes CDR1 DFQATT and CDR2 SNEGSKA (reference sequence). The CDR3 contains 15 residues. CDR3 residues: CSARKGQGHNQPQHF. In DNA form, the CDR3 reads TGCAGTGCTAGAAAGGGACAGGGACACAATCAGCCCCAGCATTTT.

The J gene is TRBJ1-5, the V gene TRBV11-2, with D perhaps matching TRBD1 (5 bases). V was pared by 4 bases and J by 6 bases, with 13 bases between. The CDR3 length is 14 residues. The germline gives CDR1 SGHAT, CDR2 FQNNGV. This chain's CDR3 is CASSSSGSAQPQHF. The CDR3 coding sequence is TGTGCCAGCAGCTCTTCAGGGTCCGCTCAGCCCCAGCATTTT.

The chain links TRBV7-9 to TRBJ1-1; D is unresolved. The V end lost 3 bases, the J end lost 1 base, and 6 bases lay between the germline ends. Germline-derived CDR1 and CDR2 are SEHNR and FQNEAQ (reference sequence). The CDR3 loop spans 13 amino acids. This CDR3 reads CASSFSQNTEAFF. The CDR3 DNA is TGTGCCAGCAGCTTTTCCCAGAACACTGAAGCTTTCTTT.

This clonotype was seen more than once but under ten times. V gene TRBV20-1 combines with J gene TRBJ2-3; no firm D call. Germline loops: CDR1 DFQATT, CDR2 SNEGSKA (reference sequence). The ends were cut back, 4 bases at V and 0 bases at J, with 5 bases in the middle. The CDR3 is 12 residues long. CDR3 sequence: CSAKDSTDTQYF. The CDR3 nucleotides are TGCAGTGCTAAGGACAGCACAGATACGCAGTATTTT.

The chain is built from TRBV7-2 and TRBJ2-5; the match to TRBD2 covers 9 bases. This CDR3 spans 14 amino acids. With 3 bases clipped from V and 4 bases from J, the junction kept 3 bases outside the gene matches. CDR1 and CDR2 (germline): SGHTA, FQGNSA. The CDR3 DNA sequence: TGTGCCAGCAGCTTGAAACTAGCGGGAGAGACCCAGTACTTC. Translating it yields CASSLKLAGETQYF.

In this sample, this clonotype turned up a few times. The V call is TRBV20-1, the J call TRBJ2-3, with D possibly being TRBD2 (5 bases). Trimming stripped 5 bases from V and 5 bases from J, with 20 bases between. The CDR3 consists of 15 residues. Germline assignment: CDR1 DFQATT and CDR2 SNEGSKA (reference sequence). The CDR3 DNA sequence: TGCAGTGCTCCTCCCGTCTTGGTCGGGGTAGATACGCAGTATTTT. The encoded protein is CSAPPVLVGVDTQYF.

CDR3 DNA: TGCAGTGCCTGGGACCAAGAGACCCAGTACTTC. It specifies CSAWDQETQYF. The rearrangement joins TRBV20-1 to TRBJ2-5; D gene ambiguous. From germline, CDR1 is DFQATT and CDR2 SNEGSKA (reference sequence). The CDR3 is made up of 11 amino acids. Trimming shortened V by 6 bases and J by 0 bases, and 5 bases separated the two germline ends.

This clonotype was found a few times. The chain couples TRBV11-2 to TRBJ2-5, with no clear D. CDR1 and CDR2 from the germline V gene are SGHAT and FQNNGV. The CDR3 is 13 residues long. The V and J ends lost 5 bases and 1 base respectively, with 8 bases between them. DNA for the CDR3: TGTGCCAGCAGCCCGCGTACCCAAGAGACCCAGTACTTC. It encodes CASSPRTQETQYF.

This chain uses TRBV19 with TRBJ1-2; D is uncertain. The CDR3 length is 11 residues. Germline assignment: CDR1 LNHDA and CDR2 SQIVND (reference sequence). Trimming left V 6 bases short and J 2 bases short, with 4 bases between. In DNA form, the CDR3 reads TGTGCCAGTAGCGAAAACTATGGCTACACCTTC. Amino acid sequence: CASSENYGYTF. Complete variable domain (other parts from reference TRBV19 and TRBJ1-2): DGGITQSPKYLFRKEGQNVTLSCEQNLNHDAMYWYRQDPGQGLRLIYYSQIVNDFQKGDIAEGYSVSREKKESFPLTVTSAQKNPTAFYLCASSENYGYTFGSGTRLTVV.

The rearrangement joins TRBV20-1 to TRBJ2-5, with 8 bases fitting TRBD2. CDR3 size: 14 residues. Germline CDR1 is DFQATT and CDR2 is SNEGSKA (reference sequence). The J segment lost 6 bases and the V segment lost 3 bases, leaving 9 bases of the junction unmatched. CDR3 in DNA: TGCAGTGCTAGCGGACCGGGAGGGATAAAGACCCAGTACTTC. Amino acid sequence: CSASGPGGIKTQYF.

The chain is built from TRBV5-6 and TRBJ1-2, with 8 bases matching TRBD1. CDR1 and CDR2 (germline): SGHDT, YYEEEE. Trimming cost V 1 base and J 5 bases; bases outside gene matches: 4. CDR3 length: 14 amino acids. The CDR3 loop reads CASSLSGGEYGYTF. CDR3 sequence (DNA): TGTGCCAGCAGCTTGTCAGGGGGCGAATATGGCTACACCTTC.

This chain joins TRBV10-3 and TRBJ2-3; D call uncertain. The CDR3 runs 13 residues. V shed 0 bases and J shed 1 base, with 2 bases lying between them. Germline-derived CDR1 and CDR2 are ENHRY and SYGVKD. The CDR3: CAISESGTDTQYF. The CDR3, as DNA: TGTGCCATCAGTGAGTCCGGCACAGATACGCAGTATTTT.

The chain combines TRBV20-1 with TRBJ2-2; tentatively, D is TRBD1 (6 bases). The CDR3 consists of 14 residues. CDR1 is DFQATT, CDR2 SNEGSKA, per germline (reference sequence). The V and J ends lost 6 bases and 3 bases respectively, with 14 bases between them. CDR3 nucleotides: TGCAGTGCATCGGACAGAGGCGACACCGGGGAGCTGTTTTTT. It encodes CSASDRGDTGELFF.

The CDR3 here is CASSPPVGQGGNQPQHF. Here the CDR3 DNA reads TGTGCCAGCAGTCCCCCGGTGGGACAGGGCGGGAATCAGCCCCAGCATTTT. The chain employs TRBV6-1 and TRBJ1-5, with TRBD1 matching 9 bases. The CDR3 length is 17 residues. Trimming took 5 bases from V and 4 from J; bases not matched to a gene: 12. Germline V gene lookup returns CDR1 MNHNS and CDR2 SASEGT.

The chain carries TRBV4-2 and TRBJ2-7; D is unclear. Germline CDR1 reads LGHNA; CDR2 reads YNFKEQ. V gave up 0 bases and J gave up 1 base, with 7 bases separating them. The CDR3 totals 14 residues. The CDR3, as DNA: TGTGCCAGCAGCCAAGATCGACTGTCCTACGAGCAGTACTTC. As protein: CASSQDRLSYEQYF.

The chain joins TRBV6-1 to TRBJ2-3; 8 bases line up with TRBD2. V was pared by 6 bases and J by 0 bases, with 8 bases of the junction left unmatched. This CDR3 is 16 amino acids long. CDR1 and CDR2 from the germline V gene are MNHNS and SASEGT. The CDR3 sequence: CASRKSLAGSTDTQYF. CDR3 in DNA: TGTGCCAGCAGGAAGTCCTTAGCGGGGAGCACAGATACGCAGTATTTT.

The J gene is TRBJ1-5, the V gene TRBV20-1; D gene ambiguous. Trimming took off 3 bases at V and 4 bases at J, with 10 bases between the two ends. There are 13 residues in the CDR3. Germline loops: CDR1 DFQATT, CDR2 SNEGSKA (reference sequence). The CDR3 DNA follows: TGCAGTGCTAGCGGCCAGTATAATCAGCCCCAGCATTTT. Translation gives CSASGQYNQPQHF.

This clonotype has a handful of counts. The genes are TRBV6-1 and TRBJ1-1; D gene unclear. Germline CDR1 reads MNHNS; CDR2 reads SASEGT. This CDR3 is built from 13 residues. The ends were cut back, 7 bases at V and 5 bases at J, with 14 bases in the middle. The CDR3 loop is CASMGQAETEAFF. CDR3 nucleotides: TGTGCCAGCATGGGCCAGGCGGAAACTGAAGCTTTCTTT.

By frequency in the sample, this clonotype is medium-sized. The gene calls are TRBV7-2 and TRBJ1-1; no clear D gene. Trimming stripped 3 bases from V and 7 bases from J, with 12 bases between. The CDR3 totals 13 residues. CDR1 is SGHTA and CDR2 is FQGNSA in the germline V gene. The CDR3 reads CASSLVTAGEAFF. The CDR3 DNA sequence: TGTGCCAGCAGCTTGGTCACAGCGGGTGAAGCTTTCTTT. Full variable domain (rest looked up from reference TRBV7-2 and TRBJ1-1): GAGVSQSPSNKVTEKGKDVELRCDPISGHTALYWYRQSLGQGLEFLIYFQGNSAPDKSGLPSDRFSAERTGGSVSTLTIQRTQQEDSAVYLCASSLVTAGEAFFGQGTRLTVV.

This chain uses TRBV6-1 with TRBJ2-5; 7 bases fit TRBD1. This CDR3 region has 16 residues. Germline V lookup: CDR1 MNHNS, CDR2 SASEGT. The V gene end was trimmed by 4 bases and the J gene end by 5 bases; junction bases not matched to a gene: 13. In DNA form, the CDR3 reads TGTGCCAGCAGTGGGCGACAGGGTTCGTGGAGCGAGACCCAGTACTTC. As protein: CASSGRQGSWSETQYF.

The chain joins TRBV15 to TRBJ1-5; 11 bases fit TRBD1. Germline V gives CDR1 LNHNV, CDR2 YYDKDF (reference sequence). The CDR3 is 15 amino acids. The J segment lost 5 bases and the V segment lost 0 bases, leaving 0 bases of the junction unmatched. The CDR3, as DNA: TGTGCCACCAGCAGAGAGGGACAGGGGGATCAGCCCCAGCATTTT. Translated, it gives CATSREGQGDQPQHF.

This sequence joins TRBV20-1 and TRBJ2-1, with D perhaps TRBD1 or TRBD2 (5 bases each). The germline CDR1 and CDR2 sequences are DFQATT and SNEGSKA (reference sequence). Trimming removed 2 bases from V and 5 bases from J, with 10 bases in between. The CDR3 length is 13 residues. The CDR3 region is CSARRDANNEQFF. Here the CDR3 DNA reads TGCAGTGCTAGAAGGGACGCAAACAATGAGCAGTTCTTC.

In nucleotides, the CDR3 is TGTGCCACCAGCAGGGGGCTTCCCCAGGAACATGGCTACACCTTC. This encodes CATSRGLPQEHGYTF. The chain is built from TRBV15 and TRBJ1-2; possible D gene TRBD1, 5 bases. Germline loops: CDR1 LNHNV, CDR2 YYDKDF (reference sequence). This CDR3 is built from 15 residues. The germline V and J ends were trimmed by 3 bases and 6 bases, with 17 bases remaining between them.

V and J are TRBV10-3 and TRBJ1-1, with D uncertain. The V gene's germline CDR1 is ENHRY and CDR2 SYGVKD. The length of the CDR3 is 15 residues. Trimming took off 1 base at V and 0 bases at J, with 9 bases between the two ends. CDR3 sequence: CAISELGPMNTEAFF. CDR3 coding DNA: TGTGCCATCAGTGAGTTGGGTCCCATGAACACTGAAGCTTTCTTT.

The chain uses TRBV19 and TRBJ1-6; TRBD1 is a possible D gene (5 bases). This CDR3 contains 15 residues. V shed 2 bases and J shed 7 bases, with 12 bases lying between them. Germline assignment: CDR1 LNHDA and CDR2 SQIVND (reference sequence). The CDR3 bases are TGTGCCAGTAGTATATCGAGCAGGGCGAATTCACCCCTCCACTTT. It codes for CASSISSRANSPLHF.